The 20 T cell receptor beta chains below were found in one sample sequenced in a study of control samples from healthy donors and cancer patients (TCRdb year 2020). Receptor libraries were prepared by the immunoSEQ multiplex PCR assay. This is the immuneACCESS table as TCRdb keeps it, with only in-frame sequences that have V and J called. A part of the clones is gone; compared with another copy, unresolved V genes explain less than half, and the rest is unexplained. In all, the sample holds 90,000 to 100,000 clones, and 70% to 85% of those were seen once. Together, the top ten hold more than 30% of the sample. The sample taken for sequencing was PBMCs. The receptor source for this set is a man in his 70s with lung cancer.

This rearrangement joins TRBV29-1 to TRBJ1-2; D ambiguous. The CDR3 totals 14 residues. Trimming left V 5 bases short and J 9 bases short, with 22 bases between. Germline V gives CDR1 SQVTM, CDR2 ANQGSEA. The CDR3 reads CSVSSRGDLGRYTF. In DNA, the CDR3 is TGCAGCGTTTCGTCCCGAGGAGACCTTGGACGCTACACCTTC.

The chain carries TRBV30 and TRBJ1-3; weak D call: TRBD1 (6 bases). The CDR3 extends over 14 amino acids. From germline, CDR1 is GTSNPN and CDR2 SVGIG (reference sequence). Trimming took off 0 bases at V and 3 bases at J, with 9 bases between the two ends. The CDR3 region has the DNA TGTGCCTGGAGTGTAGGGACATTTGGAAACACCATATATTTT. Its protein product is CAWSVGTFGNTIYF.

The V call is TRBV7-6, the J call TRBJ2-1; tentative D call: TRBD1 (6 bases). The V gene lost 0 bases and the J gene lost 9 bases, with 12 bases spanning the gap. This CDR3 comprises 14 residues. Germline V gene data show CDR1 as SGHVS and CDR2 as FNYEAQ. Written as DNA, the CDR3 is TGTGCCAGCAGCTTAGCGTCCGGGACAAGTGAGCAGTTCTTC. Translated: CASSLASGTSEQFF.

Judged by abundance, this clone is medium-sized. The gene calls are TRBV3-1 (or the pseudogene TRBV3-2) and TRBJ1-2; D unclear. Trimming cost V 5 bases and J 7 bases, with 14 bases left between them. This CDR3 region has 13 residues. The germline gives CDR1 LGHDT, CDR2 YNNKEL (reference sequence). The CDR3 protein is CASSDTPGGGYTF. The CDR3 coding sequence is TGTGCCAGCAGCGACACCCCGGGCGGTGGCTACACCTTC.

This chain uses TRBV11-2 with TRBJ1-3; weak D call: TRBD1 (6 bases). CDR1 and CDR2 from the germline V gene are SGHAT and FQNNGV. There are 15 residues in the CDR3. V gave up 3 bases and J gave up 3 bases, with 12 bases separating them. The CDR3 region is CASSFSRTDGNTIYF. In DNA form, the CDR3 reads TGTGCCAGCAGCTTTTCCAGGACAGATGGAAACACCATATATTTT.

This clone has only a few counts. The genes are TRBV19 and TRBJ1-5; D unresolved. V gave up 4 bases and J gave up 4 bases, with 11 bases separating them. The CDR3 totals 14 residues. CDR1 is LNHDA, CDR2 SQIVND, per germline (reference sequence). The CDR3 region is CASSNPPGNQPQHF. The CDR3 DNA sequence: TGTGCCAGTAGTAATCCCCCGGGAAATCAGCCCCAGCATTTT.

This chain uses TRBV27 with TRBJ2-2, with D uncertain. The CDR3 covers 12 residues. Germline values: CDR1 MNHEY, CDR2 SMNVEV (reference sequence). The V and J ends lost 3 bases and 5 bases respectively, with 4 bases between them. The CDR3 protein is CASSFLTGELFF. The CDR3 nucleotides are TGTGCCAGCAGTTTCCTAACCGGGGAGCTGTTTTTT.

V and J are TRBV6-5 and TRBJ2-7; D possibly corresponds to TRBD1 (6 bases). The germline V gene encodes CDR1 MNHEY and CDR2 SVGAGI. Trimming stripped 6 bases from V and 3 bases from J, with 6 bases between. There are 11 residues in the CDR3. The CDR3 nucleotides are TGTGCCAGCAGCAGGGGCTACGAGCAGTACTTC. Protein: CASSRGYEQYF.

This sequence joins TRBV27 and TRBJ2-5; D not resolved. Per the germline V gene, CDR1 is MNHEY and CDR2 is SMNVEV (reference sequence). V lost 10 bases to trimming and J lost 4 bases, with 7 bases between them. The CDR3 totals 10 residues. Here the CDR3 reads CATMGETQYF. CDR3 bases: TGTGCCACCATGGGAGAGACCCAGTACTTC.

The chain is built from TRBV9 and TRBJ2-3; a possible D gene is TRBD2 (7 bases). Trimming pared 0 bases from V and 0 bases from J, leaving 11 bases between. The CDR3 has 16 amino acids. Germline V gene lookup returns CDR1 SGDLS and CDR2 YYNGEE. CDR3 amino acids: CASSVAGGGSTDTQYF. The CDR3 DNA sequence: TGTGCCAGCAGCGTAGCTGGCGGGGGCAGCACAGATACGCAGTATTTT. Combining the CDR3 with reference TRBV9 and TRBJ2-3 gives the whole variable domain DSGVTQTPKHLITATGQRVTLRCSPRSGDLSVYWYQQSLDQGLQFLIQYYNGEERAKGNILERFSAQQFPDLHSELNLSSLELGDSALYFCASSVAGGGSTDTQYFGPGTRLTVL.

The chain couples TRBV7-9 to TRBJ2-7; TRBD1 is a possible D gene (5 bases). CDR1 SEHNR and CDR2 FQNEAQ come from the germline V gene (reference sequence). V gave up 4 bases and J gave up 4 bases, with 11 bases separating them. The CDR3 spans 13 residues. CDR3 residues: CASSYITGYEQYF. The CDR3 DNA follows: TGTGCCAGCAGCTATATAACAGGATACGAGCAGTACTTC.

The V gene is TRBV23-1, the J gene TRBJ2-7, with D unresolved. TRBV23-1 is identified as an open reading frame with a role that is uncertain. This CDR3 spans 16 amino acids. V lost 0 bases and J 0 bases, leaving 12 bases between the germline ends. This chain's CDR3 is CASSQSETCTSYEQYF. CDR3 bases: TGCGCCAGCAGTCAATCGGAGACATGCACCTCCTACGAGCAGTACTTC.

J is TRBJ1-2 and V is TRBV6-6, with 7 bases aligning to TRBD1. The trim removed 6 bases at V and 3 bases at J, leaving 4 bases unmatched. Germline loops: CDR1 MNHNY, CDR2 SVGAGI (reference sequence). The CDR3 is made up of 13 amino acids. The chain's CDR3 is CASRLGTDYGYTF. The CDR3 nucleotides are TGTGCCAGCAGACTCGGGACAGACTATGGCTACACCTTC.

V and J are TRBV7-9 and TRBJ1-5, with D hard to call. Looked up from germline, CDR1 is SEHNR and CDR2 is FQNEAQ (reference sequence). The CDR3 loop spans 13 amino acids. Trimming cost V 2 bases and J 1 base, with 3 bases left between them. CDR3 DNA sequence: TGTGCCAGCAGCTTACACAGCAATCAGCCCCAGCATTTT. It specifies CASSLHSNQPQHF.

The J gene is TRBJ2-3, the V gene TRBV2, with 9 nucleotides matching TRBD1. V dropped 0 bases and J dropped 1; count of bases not matched to a gene: 2. Germline CDR1 is SNHLY and CDR2 is FYNNEI. The CDR3 loop spans 16 amino acids. The CDR3: CASSEARQGGTDTQYF. In DNA form, the CDR3 reads TGTGCCAGCAGTGAAGCGAGACAGGGGGGCACAGATACGCAGTATTTT.

The chain links TRBV29-1 to TRBJ1-1; D remains ambiguous. The CDR3 sequence is 11 residues long. Between the trimmed V and J ends, which lost 3 bases and 10 bases, there was a span of 12 bases. CDR1 SQVTM and CDR2 ANQGSEA come from the germline V gene. The CDR3 DNA reads TGCAGCGTTGAGAGCTCTTTAGGAGCTTTCTTT. Translating it yields CSVESSLGAFF.

This clone was detected once. V usage is TRBV27 and J usage is TRBJ1-1; possible D gene TRBD1, 5 bases. The V end was cut by 2 bases, the J end by 1 base, with 8 bases between. The germline V gene has CDR1 MNHEY and CDR2 SMNVEV (reference sequence). The CDR3 loop spans 14 amino acids. CDR3 DNA sequence: TGTGCCAGCAGTTTAATGGGGCCGAACACTGAAGCTTTCTTT. Amino acid sequence: CASSLMGPNTEAFF.

The chain links TRBV9 to TRBJ1-4; D not resolved. CDR1 and CDR2 from the germline V gene are SGDLS and YYNGEE. CDR3 length equals 16 residues. V was cut by 0 bases and J by 3 bases, with 12 bases left in between. This chain's CDR3 is CASSVAPGGSNEKLFF. CDR3 coding DNA: TGTGCCAGCAGCGTAGCCCCCGGCGGATCTAATGAAAAACTGTTTTTT.

This chain uses TRBV3-1 (or the pseudogene TRBV3-2) with TRBJ1-2, with 7 nucleotides matching TRBD1. Germline loops: CDR1 LGHDT, CDR2 YNNKEL (reference sequence). This CDR3 has 15 residues. Trimming at V came to 0 bases and at J to 2 bases, leaving 3 bases not matched to a gene. CDR3 nucleotides: TGTGCCAGCAGCCAAGATGCGGGACAGAACTATGGCTACACCTTC. This codes for CASSQDAGQNYGYTF.

The V call is TRBV24-1, the J call TRBJ2-7; D is uncertain. This CDR3 spans 13 amino acids. Trimming left V 5 bases short and J 6 bases short, with 13 bases between. Germline V CDR1 and CDR2: KGHDR, SFDVKD. The CDR3 sequence is CATSGVELGEQYF. The CDR3 bases are TGTGCCACCAGTGGAGTCGAATTGGGCGAGCAGTACTTC.